Sequencing of this T cell receptor beta chain was carried out in a study of response to subunit inactivated influenza vaccine. TCRdb reprocessed the RT-PCR reads via MiXCR and lists one record per CDR3 protein. This table holds hundreds of thousands of distinct CDR3 sequences, 13% found once. With 6 bases removed from V and 8 bases from J, the gap between germline ends came to 16 bases. This CDR3 has 13 residues. Per germline, CDR1 ENHRY and CDR2 SYGVKD. Sequences were derived from PBMCs from blood, sampled roughly 46 days after vaccination. This clonotype was sampled from a man aged 50 to 60 who received an inactivated influenza vaccine. The chain recombines TRBV10-3 with TRBJ1-1; TRBD1 is a possible D gene (6 bases). CDR3 loop: CAISPGGGPEAFF. For the CDR3, the DNA is TGTGCCATCAGCCCTGGGGGGGGGCCAGAAGCTTTCTTT.